This T cell receptor (beta chain) was found in a study of cytomegalovirus exposure and HLA in healthy donors. General study results and limits: Presence/absence analyses supposed approximately even sequencing depth among donors. Associated with cytomegalovirus, according to the listing, were 150 to 200 TCR beta chains. In a later analysis, at a false discovery rate of 0.05, approximately 16,000 TCR beta sequences were associated with HLA alleles.

A note on this clone: The antigen is not known.

The CDR3 has 14 residues. The V gene lost 5 bases and the J gene lost 5 bases, with 18 bases spanning the gap. Germline loops: CDR1 SQVTM, CDR2 ANQGSEA. The PCR ran on 60 Vbeta and 13 Jbeta primers. Clones were read by immunoSEQ multiplex PCR, and TCRdb kept only the in-frame ones, dropping some. This table lists roughly 76,000 clones. The chain employs TRBV29-1 and TRBJ1-1; D gene uncertain. This clonotype originated in a female donor in good health and CMV-seropositive. The sample was PBMCs. The CDR3 here is CSVIEYSVRTEAFF. CDR3 DNA sequence: TGCAGCGTTATTGAGTATTCAGTGAGGACTGAAGCTTTCTTT.